This TCR beta chain appears in the sequencing data of a study of CD8+ T cells in alopecia areata. For the study at large: Those patients who were treated received oral tofacitinib, which was given at 5 to 10 mg twice daily for moderate-to-severe alopecia areata.

Lesional scalp punch biopsies and peripheral blood were collected from alopecia areata patients. Germline V CDR1 and CDR2: SEHNR, FQNEAQ (reference sequence). The length of the CDR3 is 14 residues. V dropped 5 bases and J dropped 0 bases, with 10 bases sitting between them. Extracted from the samples, RNA was reverse transcribed into cDNA to serve as the sequencing template. The assay was immunoSEQ multiplex PCR, and TCRdb's table has in-frame clones only and misses some. This table holds roughly 150,000 clones, about 53% found once. The receptor comes from a human donor with alopecia areata. The sample consisted of CD8+ T cells sorted from blood, taken at week 0. This chain connects TRBV7-9 to TRBJ1-1; unclear D gene. CDR3 residues: CASSLVSMNTEAFF. For the CDR3, the DNA is TGTGCCAGCAGCCTAGTGTCGATGAACACTGAAGCTTTCTTT.